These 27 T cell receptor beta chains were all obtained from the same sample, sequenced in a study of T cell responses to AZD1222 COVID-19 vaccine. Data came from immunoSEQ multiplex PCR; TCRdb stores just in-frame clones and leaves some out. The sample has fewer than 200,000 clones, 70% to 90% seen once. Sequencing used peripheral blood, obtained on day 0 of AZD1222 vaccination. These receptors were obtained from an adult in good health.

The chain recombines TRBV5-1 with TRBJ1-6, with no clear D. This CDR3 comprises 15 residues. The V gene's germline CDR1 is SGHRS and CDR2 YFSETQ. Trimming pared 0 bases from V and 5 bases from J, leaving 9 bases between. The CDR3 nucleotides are TGCGCCAGCAGCTTGGAAGGAGAGGATAATTCACCCCTCCACTTT. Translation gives CASSLEGEDNSPLHF.

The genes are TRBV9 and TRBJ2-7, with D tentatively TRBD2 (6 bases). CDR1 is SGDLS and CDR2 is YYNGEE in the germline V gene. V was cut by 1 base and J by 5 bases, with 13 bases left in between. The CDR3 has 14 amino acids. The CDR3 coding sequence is TGTGCCAGCAGCGTACGGGCGGGATACGACGAGCAGTACTTC. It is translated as CASSVRAGYDEQYF.

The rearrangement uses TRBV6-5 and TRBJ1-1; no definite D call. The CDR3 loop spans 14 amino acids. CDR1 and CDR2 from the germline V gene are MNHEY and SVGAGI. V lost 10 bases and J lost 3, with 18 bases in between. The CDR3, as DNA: TGTGCCATACAACGGGAACGGGGTCACACTGAAGCTTTCTTT. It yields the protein CAIQRERGHTEAFF.

CDR3 loop: CASSVAGGESGYTF. The CDR3 nucleotides read TGTGCCAGCAGCGTAGCGGGCGGGGAAAGTGGCTACACCTTC. This chain links TRBV9 with TRBJ1-2, with no clear D. With 0 bases removed from V and 7 bases from J, the gap between germline ends came to 13 bases. The CDR3 totals 14 residues. The germline CDR1 and CDR2 sequences are SGDLS and YYNGEE.

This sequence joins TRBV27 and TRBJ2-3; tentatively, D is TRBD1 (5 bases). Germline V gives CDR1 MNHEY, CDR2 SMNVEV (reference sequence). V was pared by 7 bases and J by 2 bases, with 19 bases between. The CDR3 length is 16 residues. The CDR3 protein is CASNTGLTVTTDTQYF. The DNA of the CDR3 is TGTGCCAGCAATACAGGCCTGACAGTCACCACAGATACGCAGTATTTT.

This chain's CDR3 is CASSVAPDRNTGELFF. The CDR3 coding sequence is TGTGCCAGCAGCGTAGCCCCGGACAGGAACACCGGGGAGCTGTTTTTT. This chain joins TRBV9 and TRBJ2-2, with a weak D call TRBD1 (6 bases). This CDR3 has 16 amino acids. The V gene lost 0 bases and the J gene lost 1 base, with 10 bases spanning the gap. The germline V gene has CDR1 SGDLS and CDR2 YYNGEE.

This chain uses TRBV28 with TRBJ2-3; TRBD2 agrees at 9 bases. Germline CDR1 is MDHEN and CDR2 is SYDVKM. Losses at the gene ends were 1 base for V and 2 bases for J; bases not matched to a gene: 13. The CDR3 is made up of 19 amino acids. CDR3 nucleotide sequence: TGTGCCAGCAGTTTATTTGGTTTTGTGACTAGCGGAATCACAGATACGCAGTATTTT. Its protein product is CASSLFGFVTSGITDTQYF.

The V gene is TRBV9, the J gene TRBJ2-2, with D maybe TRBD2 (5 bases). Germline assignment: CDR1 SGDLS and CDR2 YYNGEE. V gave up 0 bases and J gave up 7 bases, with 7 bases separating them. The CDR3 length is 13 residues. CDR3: CASSVERGGELFF. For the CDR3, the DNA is TGTGCCAGCAGCGTAGAACGGGGCGGGGAGCTGTTTTTT.

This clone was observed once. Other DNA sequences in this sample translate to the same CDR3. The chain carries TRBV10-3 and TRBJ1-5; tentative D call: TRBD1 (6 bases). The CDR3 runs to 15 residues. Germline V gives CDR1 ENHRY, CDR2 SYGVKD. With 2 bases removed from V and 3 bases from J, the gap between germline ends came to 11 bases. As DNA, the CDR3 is TGTGCCATCAGTGAGGGGCAGGGGAACAATCAGCCCCAGCATTTT. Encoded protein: CAISEGQGNNQPQHF.

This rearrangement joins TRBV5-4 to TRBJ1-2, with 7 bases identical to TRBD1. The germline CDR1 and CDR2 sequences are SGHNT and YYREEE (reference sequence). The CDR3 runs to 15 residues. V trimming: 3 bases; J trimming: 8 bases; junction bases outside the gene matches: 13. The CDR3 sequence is CASSSEGTGALGYTF. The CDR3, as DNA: TGTGCCAGCAGCTCCGAGGGCACAGGGGCTTTGGGCTACACCTTC. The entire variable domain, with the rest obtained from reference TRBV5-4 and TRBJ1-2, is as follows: ETGVTQSPTHLIKTRGQQVTLRCSSQSGHNTVSWYQQALGQGPQFIFQYYREEENGRGNFPPRFSGLQFPNYSSELNVNALELDDSALYLCASSSEGTGALGYTFGSGTRLTVV.

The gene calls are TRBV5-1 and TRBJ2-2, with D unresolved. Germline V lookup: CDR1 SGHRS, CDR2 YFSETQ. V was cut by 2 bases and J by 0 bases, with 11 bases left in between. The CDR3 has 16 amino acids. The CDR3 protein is CASSLGTTSNTGELFF. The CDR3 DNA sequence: TGCGCCAGCAGCTTAGGTACTACCTCGAACACCGGGGAGCTGTTTTTT.

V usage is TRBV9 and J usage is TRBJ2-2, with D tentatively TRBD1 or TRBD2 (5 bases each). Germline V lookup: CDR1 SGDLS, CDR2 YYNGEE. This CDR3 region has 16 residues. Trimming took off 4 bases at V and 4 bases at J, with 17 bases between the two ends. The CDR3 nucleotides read TGTGCCAGCAGCTCCACTCGGCAGGGAGTCACCGGGGAGCTGTTTTTT. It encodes CASSSTRQGVTGELFF.

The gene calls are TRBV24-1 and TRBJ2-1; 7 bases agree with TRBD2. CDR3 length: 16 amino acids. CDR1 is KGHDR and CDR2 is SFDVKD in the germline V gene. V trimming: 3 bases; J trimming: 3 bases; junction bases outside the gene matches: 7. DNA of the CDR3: TGTGCCACCAGTGATCCTAGCGGACTGGGCTACAATGAGCAGTTCTTC. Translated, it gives CATSDPSGLGYNEQFF.

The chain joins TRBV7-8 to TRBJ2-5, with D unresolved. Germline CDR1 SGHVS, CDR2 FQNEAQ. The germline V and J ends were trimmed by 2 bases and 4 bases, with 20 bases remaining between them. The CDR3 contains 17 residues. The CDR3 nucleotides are TGTGCCAGCAGCTTAATCCTAGGGTCGACCCCCCGAGAGACCCAGTACTTC. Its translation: CASSLILGSTPRETQYF.

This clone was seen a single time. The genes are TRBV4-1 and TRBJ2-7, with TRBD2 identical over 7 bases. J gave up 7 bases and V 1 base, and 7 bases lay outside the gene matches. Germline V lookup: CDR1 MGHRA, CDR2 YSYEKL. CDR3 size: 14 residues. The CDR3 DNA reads TGCGCCAGCAGCCAAGGGACTACCGGGGGGGAGCAGTACGTC. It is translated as CASSQGTTGGEQYV.

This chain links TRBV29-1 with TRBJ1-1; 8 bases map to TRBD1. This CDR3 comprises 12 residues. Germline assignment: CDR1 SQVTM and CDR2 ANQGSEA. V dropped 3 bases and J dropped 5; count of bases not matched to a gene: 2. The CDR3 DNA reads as TGCAGCGTTGACAGGGGGCCGACTGAAGCTTTCTTT. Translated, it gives CSVDRGPTEAFF.

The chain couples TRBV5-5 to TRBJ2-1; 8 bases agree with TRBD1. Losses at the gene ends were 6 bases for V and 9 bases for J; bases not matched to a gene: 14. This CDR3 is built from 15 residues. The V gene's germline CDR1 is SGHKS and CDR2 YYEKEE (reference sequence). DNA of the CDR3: TGTGCCAGCAACCTACAGGGGGGCGCCGGTGGTGAGCAGTTCTTC. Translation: CASNLQGGAGGEQFF.

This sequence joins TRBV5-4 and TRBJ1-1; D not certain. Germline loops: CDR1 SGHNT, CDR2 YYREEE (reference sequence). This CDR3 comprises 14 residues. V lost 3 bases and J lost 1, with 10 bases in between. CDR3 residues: CASSSLDGNTEAFF. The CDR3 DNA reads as TGTGCCAGCAGCTCATTAGACGGGAACACTGAAGCTTTCTTT. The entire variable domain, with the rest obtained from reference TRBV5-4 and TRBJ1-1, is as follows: ETGVTQSPTHLIKTRGQQVTLRCSSQSGHNTVSWYQQALGQGPQFIFQYYREEENGRGNFPPRFSGLQFPNYSSELNVNALELDDSALYLCASSSLDGNTEAFFGQGTRLTVV.

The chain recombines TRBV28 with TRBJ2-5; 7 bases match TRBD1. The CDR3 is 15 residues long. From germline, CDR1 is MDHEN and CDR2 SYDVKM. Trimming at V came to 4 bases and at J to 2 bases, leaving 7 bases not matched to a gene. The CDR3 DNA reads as TGTGCCAGCAGTTCACAGGGGATTTGGCAAGAGACCCAGTACTTC. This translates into CASSSQGIWQETQYF.

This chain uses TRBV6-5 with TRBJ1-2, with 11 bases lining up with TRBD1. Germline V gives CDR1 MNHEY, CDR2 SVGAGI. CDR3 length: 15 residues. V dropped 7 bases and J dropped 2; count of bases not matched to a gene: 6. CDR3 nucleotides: TGTGCCAGCAATGGTGGGACAGGGGGGAACTATGGCTACACCTTC. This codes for CASNGGTGGNYGYTF.

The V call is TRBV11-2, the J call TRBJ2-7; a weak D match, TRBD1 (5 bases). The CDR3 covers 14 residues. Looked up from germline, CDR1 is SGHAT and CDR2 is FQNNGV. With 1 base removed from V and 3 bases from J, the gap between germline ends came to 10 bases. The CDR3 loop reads CASSLGQGVYEQYF. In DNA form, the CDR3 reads TGTGCCAGCAGCTTAGGCCAGGGCGTCTACGAGCAGTACTTC.

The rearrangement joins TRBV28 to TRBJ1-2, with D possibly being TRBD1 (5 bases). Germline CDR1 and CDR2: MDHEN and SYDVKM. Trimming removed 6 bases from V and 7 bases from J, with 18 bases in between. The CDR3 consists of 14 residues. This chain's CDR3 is CASSEGAKQGGYTF. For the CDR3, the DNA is TGTGCCAGCAGCGAGGGAGCAAAGCAGGGTGGCTACACCTTC.

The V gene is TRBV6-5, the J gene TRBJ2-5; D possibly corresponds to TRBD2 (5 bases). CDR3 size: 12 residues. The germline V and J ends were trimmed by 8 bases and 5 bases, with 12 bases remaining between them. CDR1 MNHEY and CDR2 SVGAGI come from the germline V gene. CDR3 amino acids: CASARVEETQYF. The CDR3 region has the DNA TGTGCCAGCGCGAGGGTGGAGGAGACCCAGTACTTC.

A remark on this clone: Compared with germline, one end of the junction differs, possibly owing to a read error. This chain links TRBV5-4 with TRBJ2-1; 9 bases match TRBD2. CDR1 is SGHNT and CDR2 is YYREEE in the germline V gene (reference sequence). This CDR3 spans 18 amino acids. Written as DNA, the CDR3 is TGTGCCAGCAGATTGGGACTAGCTGGCGCCTCCTCCTACAATGAGCAGTTCTTC. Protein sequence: CASRLGLAGASSYNEQFF.

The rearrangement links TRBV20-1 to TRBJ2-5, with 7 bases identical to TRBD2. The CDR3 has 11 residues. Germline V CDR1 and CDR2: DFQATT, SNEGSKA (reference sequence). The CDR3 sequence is CGLAVEGTQYF. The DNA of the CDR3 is TGCGGCCTAGCGGTCGAAGGGACCCAGTACTTC.

The CDR3 DNA sequence: TGTGCCAGCAGCTTAGGGGAGGACCGCTGGCAAGCTTTCTTT. Residues: CASSLGEDRWQAFF. J is TRBJ1-1 and V is TRBV7-9, with no clear D. CDR3 length equals 14 residues. The V and J ends lost 1 base and 9 bases respectively, with 15 bases between them. Germline V gene lookup returns CDR1 SEHNR and CDR2 FQNEAQ (reference sequence).

The CDR3 spells CASSLIGTNYEQYF. The DNA for the CDR3 is TGTGCCAGCAGCTTGATAGGGACTAACTACGAGCAGTACTTC. The rearrangement joins TRBV5-8 to TRBJ2-7; 7 bases match TRBD2. The CDR3 has 14 amino acids. The germline CDR1 and CDR2 sequences are SGHTS and YDEGEE. The V segment lost 1 base and the J segment 3 bases; nucleotides outside the gene matches: 4.